A single sample gave rise to the 12 T cell receptor beta chains below, sequenced in a study of blood T cell repertoires in COVID-19. Libraries were prepared by immunoSEQ multiplex PCR; TCRdb keeps only in-frame clonotypes and omits some of them. The sample holds about 330,000 clones, more than 75% seen once. Specimen: peripheral blood. The receptors come from a woman in her fifties or sixties with acute or convalescent COVID-19.

The chain has TRBV28 and TRBJ2-1; TRBD1 might be the D (7 bases). Germline V CDR1 and CDR2: MDHEN, SYDVKM. The V end was cut by 4 bases, the J end by 7 bases, with 17 bases between. The CDR3 length is 15 residues. CDR3 region: CASSSRSTGRNEQFF. CDR3 nucleotide sequence: TGTGCCAGCAGTTCCCGGTCGACAGGGAGGAATGAGCAGTTCTTC.

This chain connects TRBV27 to TRBJ1-2, with D maybe TRBD1 (6 bases). V was shortened by 2 bases and J by 8 bases, with 15 bases between the two germline ends. CDR3 length: 14 amino acids. Germline V gives CDR1 MNHEY, CDR2 SMNVEV (reference sequence). The CDR3 loop is CASSLQQGLGGYTF. CDR3 nucleotide sequence: TGTGCCAGCAGTTTACAACAGGGTTTGGGGGGCTACACCTTC.

V usage is TRBV5-1 and J usage is TRBJ1-1, with 10 bases matching TRBD1. The CDR3 contains 14 residues. V dropped 1 base and J dropped 4; count of bases not matched to a gene: 1. Germline assignment: CDR1 SGHRS and CDR2 YFSETQ. For the CDR3, the DNA is TGCGCCAGCAGCTTGTGGACAGGGGGCACTGAAGCTTTCTTT. It is translated as CASSLWTGGTEAFF.

The CDR3 DNA reads TGTGCCAGCAGCTTATCGGCGGGAGCAGATACGCAGTATTTT. Protein product: CASSLSAGADTQYF. V usage is TRBV7-3 and J usage is TRBJ2-3; 7 bases line up with TRBD2. J lost 4 bases, V lost 2 bases, and 3 bases had no gene match. The length of the CDR3 is 14 residues. Germline assignment: CDR1 SGHTA and CDR2 FQGTGA.

This CDR3 is CASSPTREFGNTIYF. As DNA, the CDR3 is TGTGCCAGCTCACCCACCCGGGAGTTTGGAAACACCATATATTTT. The chain uses TRBV18 and TRBJ1-3; no reliable D call. This CDR3 has 15 residues. Germline V lookup: CDR1 KGHSH, CDR2 LQKENI. The V end lost 3 bases, the J end lost 3 bases, and 12 bases lay between the germline ends.

The chain combines TRBV7-2 with TRBJ2-3, with TRBD2 matching 9 bases. This CDR3 spans 14 amino acids. With V trimmed by 3 bases and J by 4 bases, 2 bases remained unmatched. Germline CDR1 SGHTA, CDR2 FQGNSA. In DNA form, the CDR3 reads TGTGCCAGCAGCTTTAGCGGGAGTGCAGATACGCAGTATTTT. Translated, it gives CASSFSGSADTQYF.

The chain joins TRBV7-2 to TRBJ2-1; D unresolved. This CDR3 is built from 16 residues. V lost 2 bases and J lost 1, with 12 bases in between. CDR1 is SGHTA, CDR2 FQGNSA, per germline. CDR3: CASSLLLAESYNEQFF. CDR3 DNA sequence: TGTGCCAGCAGCTTACTCCTCGCGGAATCCTACAATGAGCAGTTCTTC.

The genes are TRBV7-9 and TRBJ2-2; the match to TRBD2 covers 12 bases. Germline-derived CDR1 and CDR2 are SEHNR and FQNEAQ (reference sequence). The CDR3 sequence is 17 residues long. V was pared by 3 bases and J by 1 base, with 3 bases of the junction left unmatched. The CDR3 loop reads CASSFQTSGRNTGELFF. The CDR3 DNA reads as TGTGCCAGCAGCTTCCAGACTAGCGGGAGGAACACCGGGGAGCTGTTTTTT.

This clone was counted between two and nine times. It is unclear where the CDR3 begins or ends on the DNA, so no DNA is shown, and the CDR3 is as TCRdb lists it. V is TRBV28 and J is TRBJ1-4; the table gives TRBD1 as D, unverified against the DNA. The CDR3 numbers 15 amino acids, ends counted. Per the germline V gene, CDR1 is MDHEN and CDR2 is SYDVKM. The chain's CDR3 is CASSLDKATNEKLFF.

This chain joins TRBV18 and TRBJ2-7; 10 bases are a match to TRBD1. The CDR3 length is 16 residues. Germline assignment: CDR1 KGHSH and CDR2 LQKENI. V shed 4 bases, J shed 6 bases, and the junction held 12 bases outside the gene matches. Written as DNA, the CDR3 is TGTGCCAGCTCACTACCGGGACAGGGGCCTTCTGCCGAGCAGTACTTC. Encoded protein: CASSLPGQGPSAEQYF.

The chain is built from TRBV9 and TRBJ2-5; a possible D gene is TRBD1 (5 bases). In germline, CDR1 is SGDLS, CDR2 YYNGEE. This CDR3 has 14 amino acids. V gave up 4 bases and J gave up 2 bases, with 12 bases separating them. The CDR3 region has the DNA TGTGCCAGCAGCCAAACGCCAGGGCAAGAGACCCAGTACTTC. It codes for CASSQTPGQETQYF.

This sequence joins TRBV5-5 and TRBJ2-5; tentative D call: TRBD2 (5 bases). The V end was cut by 3 bases, the J end by 4 bases, with 13 bases between. The CDR3 is 14 amino acids. Per germline, CDR1 SGHKS and CDR2 YYEKEE (reference sequence). The CDR3 sequence: CASSWPRGRETQYF. The CDR3 DNA is TGTGCCAGCAGCTGGCCGAGAGGGCGAGAGACCCAGTACTTC.